The 8 T cell receptor beta chains below come from one sample, sequenced in a study of follicular helper T cells after annual influenza vaccination. Sample time point: 2014-2015 season, pre-vaccination. TCRdb keeps only in-frame clones here, not all; method: immunoSEQ multiplex PCR. This table holds approximately 490 clones, approximately 81% found once. Material: CXCR5+ CD38+ circulating T follicular helper cells from blood, obtained on the day of influenza vaccination. The sample's subset: circulating Tfh, non-naive CD4+CXCR5+PD-1+ (ICOS+CD38+ or ICOS-CD38-). These receptors were obtained from an adult who received the influenza vaccine.

This clone showed up just a few times. V usage is TRBV10-3 and J usage is TRBJ1-1; 9 positions agree with TRBD1. The CDR3 is made up of 14 amino acids. Germline CDR1 is ENHRY and CDR2 is SYGVKD. V dropped 6 bases and J dropped 4; count of bases not matched to a gene: 6. CDR3 protein: CAISDTGGLTEAFF. Written as DNA, the CDR3 is TGTGCCATCAGCGATACAGGGGGCCTCACTGAAGCTTTCTTT.

V and J are TRBV7-2 and TRBJ1-6; D is unclear. Germline CDR1 and CDR2: SGHTA and FQGNSA. The CDR3 length is 16 residues. V lost 2 bases and J 0 bases, leaving 8 bases between the germline ends. This chain's CDR3 is CASSLSVSSYNSPLHF. The CDR3 DNA sequence: TGTGCCAGCAGCTTATCAGTGAGCTCCTATAATTCACCCCTCCACTTT.

This clone was found a few times. The chain uses TRBV28 and TRBJ1-6; a possible D gene is TRBD1 (5 bases). The V and J ends lost 5 bases and 5 bases respectively, with 10 bases between them. The CDR3 length is 14 residues. CDR1 is MDHEN and CDR2 is SYDVKM in the germline V gene. In DNA, the CDR3 is TGTGCCAGCAGTCTGGGACGGAATAATTCACCCCTCCACTTT. It encodes CASSLGRNNSPLHF.

The V gene is TRBV7-3, the J gene TRBJ2-4; possible D gene TRBD1, 5 bases. The CDR3 is made up of 13 amino acids. The V end lost 0 bases, the J end lost 8 bases, and 8 bases lay between the germline ends. Germline CDR1 SGHTA, CDR2 FQGTGA. The CDR3 region has the DNA TGTGCCAGCAGCTTAACCAGGGCGGACATTCAGTACTTC. Translation: CASSLTRADIQYF. The variable domain in full, completed from reference TRBV7-3 and TRBJ2-4, reads GAGVSQTPSNKVTEKGKYVELRCDPISGHTALYWYRQSLGQGPEFLIYFQGTGAADDSGLPNDRFFAVRPEGSVSTLKIQRTERGDSAVYLCASSLTRADIQYFGAGTRLSVL.

This clone was seen a single time. Here the CDR3 DNA reads TGTGCCAGCAGTCGTACACAGGGTCCCACCATATATTTT. Its protein product is CASSRTQGPTIYF. The rearrangement uses TRBV2 and TRBJ1-3; possibly TRBD1 for D (6 bases). Germline CDR1 is SNHLY and CDR2 is FYNNEI. V lost 5 bases to trimming and J lost 9 bases, with 14 bases between them. The CDR3 sequence is 13 residues long.

The CDR3 reads CASSPIQGFANYGYTF. CDR3 nucleotide sequence: TGTGCCAGCTCACCAATTCAGGGATTCGCTAACTATGGCTACACCTTC. J is TRBJ1-2 and V is TRBV18; weak D call: TRBD1 (5 bases). CDR3 length equals 16 residues. V lost 2 bases, J lost 0 bases, and 13 bases lay in between. Germline CDR1 reads KGHSH; CDR2 reads LQKENI.

The rearrangement uses TRBV5-1 and TRBJ2-6, with D possibly matching TRBD2 (8 bases). In germline, CDR1 is SGHRS, CDR2 YFSETQ. The CDR3 contains 15 residues. The V gene lost 4 bases and the J gene lost 4 bases, with 12 bases spanning the gap. The CDR3: CASSREGAGANVLTF. The DNA of the CDR3 is TGCGCCAGCAGCCGGGAGGGGGCCGGGGCCAACGTCCTGACTTTC. The full variable domain, rest sourced from reference TRBV5-1 and TRBJ2-6, is KAGVTQTPRYLIKTRGQQVTLSCSPISGHRSVSWYQQTPGQGLQFLFEYFSETQRNKGNFPGRFSGRQFSNSRSEMNVSTLELGDSALYLCASSREGAGANVLTFGAGSRLTVL.

As DNA, the CDR3 is TGTGCCAGCAGCTCGAGGACTAGCGGGGGTGAGACCCAGTACTTC. Translation gives CASSSRTSGGETQYF. This rearrangement joins TRBV5-4 to TRBJ2-5, with 13 bases identical to TRBD2. The germline V gene has CDR1 SGHNT and CDR2 YYREEE (reference sequence). The CDR3 totals 15 residues. Trimming removed 3 bases from V and 5 bases from J; junction bases left unmatched: 4.